This T cell receptor (beta chain) is drawn from a study of cytomegalovirus exposure and HLA in healthy donors. V was clipped by 3 bases and J by 7 bases, with 15 bases between them. The CDR3 spans 15 residues. Germline V gives CDR1 MDHEN, CDR2 SYDVKM. PCR employed 60 Vbeta and 13 Jbeta primers. Clones were read by immunoSEQ multiplex PCR, and TCRdb kept only the in-frame ones, dropping some. The sample carries about 98,000 clones, about 70% recorded once. Donors were nominally healthy when sampled, though unrecorded immune exposures were likely. The sequence derives from a female donor in good health and CMV-seronegative. The rearrangement joins TRBV28 to TRBJ1-4, with D possibly matching TRBD1 (5 bases). What was sequenced was PBMCs. Here the CDR3 DNA reads TGTGCCAGCAGTTTCGGGTCAGGGAGGGTTGAAAAACTGTTTTTT. It encodes CASSFGSGRVEKLFF.